The 26 T cell receptor beta chains given below trace back to one sample, sequenced in a study of cytomegalovirus exposure and HLA in healthy donors. Primers included in the PCR were 60 Vbeta and 13 Jbeta primers. This table comes from immunoSEQ multiplex PCR, and its TCRdb copy is limited to in-frame clones, with some not included. The repertoire holds 95,000 or so clones, with about 76% as singletons. Sequenced input: PBMCs. The receptors come from a woman aged 70 to 79 in good health and CMV-seropositive.

V gene TRBV14 combines with J gene TRBJ2-3, with no clear D. Germline V gene sequence: CDR1 SGHDN, CDR2 FVKESK. V gave up 5 bases and J gave up 2 bases, with 2 bases separating them. This CDR3 spans 11 amino acids. DNA for the CDR3: TGTGCCAGCAGCTACACAGATACGCAGTATTTT. Amino acid sequence: CASSYTDTQYF. The whole variable domain, filled in from reference TRBV14 and TRBJ2-3, reads EAGVTQFPSHSVIEKGQTVTLRCDPISGHDNLYWYRRVMGKEIKFLLHFVKESKQDESGMPNNRFLAERTGGTYSTLKVQPAELEDSGVYFCASSYTDTQYFGPGTRLTVL.

Notes on this clone: A read error may account for a junction end that differs from germline. V gene TRBV7-9 combines with J gene TRBJ1-2, with 9 bases lining up with TRBD1. The germline gives CDR1 SEHNR, CDR2 FQNEAQ (reference sequence). The CDR3 consists of 12 residues. The CDR3 coding sequence is TGTTCCAGCAGCCGGACAGGGGATGGCTACACCTTC. Translated: CSSSRTGDGYTF.

The gene calls are TRBV4-3 and TRBJ2-7; 10 bases are a match to TRBD1. Germline CDR1 and CDR2: LGHNA and YSLEER. The V gene end was trimmed by 0 bases and the J gene end by 4 bases; junction bases not matched to a gene: 6. The CDR3 totals 16 residues. CDR3 in DNA: TGCGCCAGCAGCCAAGAAGCGGGACAGGGGCGGTACGAGCAGTACTTC. Translation: CASSQEAGQGRYEQYF.

The CDR3 here is CASSDSPSGINEQFF. The CDR3 DNA follows: TGTGCCAGCAGTGACTCGCCTAGCGGAATCAATGAGCAGTTCTTC. V gene TRBV6-4 combines with J gene TRBJ2-1; 7 bases fit TRBD2. Germline-derived CDR1 and CDR2 are MRHNA and SNTAGT. The CDR3 covers 15 residues. V dropped 0 bases and J dropped 6; count of bases not matched to a gene: 5.

The rearrangement uses TRBV28 and TRBJ2-7; possible D gene TRBD2, 5 bases. This CDR3 contains 15 residues. V lost 5 bases and J 1 base, leaving 15 bases between the germline ends. Germline V CDR1 and CDR2: MDHEN, SYDVKM. CDR3: CASSPPTAGSYEQYF. The CDR3 coding sequence is TGTGCCAGCAGTCCACCTACCGCGGGTTCCTACGAGCAGTACTTC.

The CDR3 nucleotides are TGTGCCAGCAGCCCTAGAAGGGAGATTAACTATGGCTACACCTTC. Translation: CASSPRREINYGYTF. The chain employs TRBV11-3 and TRBJ1-2; no clear D. Trimming pared 5 bases from V and 1 base from J, leaving 14 bases between. Germline CDR1 is SGHNT and CDR2 is YENEEA. This CDR3 contains 15 residues. The full variable domain, in which reference TRBV11-3 and TRBJ1-2 provide the parts outside the CDR3, is EAGVVQSPRYKIIEKKQPVAFWCNPISGHNTLYWYLQNLGQGPELLIRYENEEAVDDSQLPKDRFSAERLKGVDSTLKIQPAELGDSAVYLCASSPRREINYGYTFGSGTRLTVV.

CDR3 loop: CASSWTGGDGNQPQHF. The DNA for the CDR3 is TGTGCCAGCAGCTGGACAGGGGGCGACGGCAATCAGCCCCAGCATTTT. J is TRBJ1-5 and V is TRBV5-5; 11 nucleotides match TRBD1. Unmatched junction bases numbered 4, after V lost 3 bases and J lost 2 bases. Germline V gives CDR1 SGHKS, CDR2 YYEKEE (reference sequence). The CDR3 runs 16 residues.

The rearrangement uses TRBV18 and TRBJ2-1; 9 nucleotides agree with TRBD1. There are 16 residues in the CDR3. Trimming removed 1 base from V and 10 bases from J; junction bases left unmatched: 11. Germline V gives CDR1 KGHSH, CDR2 LQKENI. CDR3 in DNA: TGTGCCAGCTCACCACGGGACAGGGTGTATCGACTGGAGCAGTTCTTC. Its translation is CASSPRDRVYRLEQFF.

The chain links TRBV5-6 to TRBJ2-2, with 8 bases identical to TRBD1. Trimming removed 4 bases from V and 3 bases from J; junction bases left unmatched: 5. The CDR3 spans 15 residues. Looked up from germline, CDR1 is SGHDT and CDR2 is YYEEEE. CDR3: CASSRQGADTGELFF. The CDR3 DNA follows: TGTGCCAGCAGCCGCCAGGGGGCAGACACCGGGGAGCTGTTTTTT.

The chain has TRBV14 and TRBJ1-2; TRBD1 matches at 7 bases. The CDR3 has 14 amino acids. V lost 2 bases and J lost 6; bases outside the gene matches: 6. From germline, CDR1 is SGHDN and CDR2 FVKESK. The chain's CDR3 is CASSQTDRVNGYTF. The DNA for the CDR3 is TGTGCCAGCAGCCAAACCGACAGGGTTAATGGCTACACCTTC.

This chain links TRBV27 with TRBJ2-7, with a tentative D call TRBD2 (6 bases). The CDR3 has 15 residues. Germline CDR1 MNHEY, CDR2 SMNVEV (reference sequence). Trimming cost V 6 bases and J 0 bases, with 15 bases left between them. The CDR3 region is CASRGVEGSSYEQYF. The CDR3 DNA reads as TGTGCCAGCAGGGGGGTGGAGGGTAGCTCCTACGAGCAGTACTTC.

The V and J genes are TRBV4-1 and TRBJ1-1, with D hard to call. The CDR3 sequence is 14 residues long. Trimming pared 4 bases from V and 1 base from J, leaving 10 bases between. Germline CDR1 reads MGHRA; CDR2 reads YSYEKL. The CDR3 DNA reads TGCGCCAGCAGCCGATCACAGCCGAACACTGAAGCTTTCTTT. This sequence encodes CASSRSQPNTEAFF.

The chain employs TRBV19 and TRBJ1-5; 7 bases map to TRBD1. The CDR3 contains 14 residues. V was pared by 2 bases and J by 5 bases, with 3 bases of the junction left unmatched. CDR1 and CDR2 from the germline V gene are LNHDA and SQIVND (reference sequence). The CDR3: CASSIRDRHQPQHF. For the CDR3, the DNA is TGTGCCAGTAGTATACGGGACAGACATCAGCCCCAGCATTTT. The complete variable domain, with remaining parts taken from reference TRBV19 and TRBJ1-5, reads DGGITQSPKYLFRKEGQNVTLSCEQNLNHDAMYWYRQDPGQGLRLIYYSQIVNDFQKGDIAEGYSVSREKKESFPLTVTSAQKNPTAFYLCASSIRDRHQPQHFGDGTRLSIL.

This chain joins TRBV10-3 and TRBJ2-6; a possible D gene is TRBD2 (7 bases). Trimming left V 2 bases short and J 0 bases short, with 17 bases between. In germline, CDR1 is ENHRY, CDR2 SYGVKD. The CDR3 loop spans 19 amino acids. The CDR3 region is CAISEPEGGGSSGANVLTF. CDR3 in DNA: TGTGCCATCAGTGAGCCCGAGGGGGGAGGGTCCTCTGGGGCCAACGTCCTGACTTTC.

The rearrangement uses TRBV5-4 and TRBJ1-5; D is undetermined. The CDR3 runs 12 residues. Trimming stripped 4 bases from V and 3 bases from J, with 5 bases between. The germline V gene has CDR1 SGHNT and CDR2 YYREEE (reference sequence). CDR3: CASSRDNQPQHF. The CDR3 DNA reads TGTGCCAGCAGCCGGGACAATCAGCCCCAGCATTTT.

This chain links TRBV11-3 with TRBJ1-4; D gene uncertain. This CDR3 comprises 13 residues. The V gene's germline CDR1 is SGHNT and CDR2 YENEEA. Trimming shortened V by 5 bases and J by 6 bases, and 10 bases separated the two germline ends. DNA of the CDR3: TGTGCCAGCAGCCCTTCTAAAGATGAAAAACTGTTTTTT. Amino acids: CASSPSKDEKLFF.

The V call is TRBV28, the J call TRBJ2-7, with TRBD2 as a possible D gene (5 bases). The CDR3 runs to 15 residues. Germline V CDR1 and CDR2: MDHEN, SYDVKM. The V and J ends lost 4 bases and 0 bases respectively, with 13 bases between them. The CDR3 region is CASSSRGRDSYEQYF. CDR3 in DNA: TGTGCCAGCAGTTCCCGCGGACGGGACTCCTACGAGCAGTACTTC.

The chain couples TRBV5-6 to TRBJ2-7; 9 bases line up with TRBD2. CDR1 is SGHDT and CDR2 is YYEEEE in the germline V gene. This CDR3 region has 15 residues. Trimming removed 5 bases from V and 6 bases from J; junction bases left unmatched: 12. The CDR3 bases are TGTGCCAGCAGAGGTAGCGGGAGCAGGGTCTCCGAGCAGTACTTC. This translates into CASRGSGSRVSEQYF.

The J gene is TRBJ2-3, the V gene TRBV1; the table's TRBD2 call for D was not verified on the DNA. TRBV1 is termed a pseudogene. The CDR3 contains 19 residues. CDR3 bases: TGCACCAGCAGCCTACAAGCGCCCACCTCTAGCGGGAGTCAGGATACGCAGTATTTT. As protein: CTSSLQAPTSSGSQDTQYF.

CDR3 sequence: CASSPSVSLSEQYF. In nucleotides, the CDR3 is TGTGCCAGCTCACCGAGTGTCTCCCTCTCCGAGCAGTACTTC. The V gene is TRBV18, the J gene TRBJ2-7; D call uncertain. Between the trimmed V and J ends, which lost 3 bases and 6 bases, there was a span of 15 bases. The CDR3 is 14 residues long. The germline CDR1 and CDR2 sequences are KGHSH and LQKENI.

The rearrangement links TRBV6-6 to TRBJ2-7; the match to TRBD2 covers 16 bases. V shed 6 bases, J shed 5 bases, and the junction held 7 bases outside the gene matches. The CDR3 spans 16 residues. CDR1 MNHNY and CDR2 SVGAGI come from the germline V gene (reference sequence). CDR3: CASRLGLAGGQDEQYF. Here the CDR3 DNA reads TGTGCCAGCAGACTGGGACTAGCGGGAGGGCAGGACGAGCAGTACTTC.

The V call is TRBV4-2, the J call TRBJ2-3; 9 bases match TRBD2. Per germline, CDR1 LGHNA and CDR2 YNFKEQ. The CDR3 consists of 16 residues. Losses at the gene ends were 4 bases for V and 5 bases for J; bases not matched to a gene: 10. CDR3: CASSLLAGGARDTQYF. Written as DNA, the CDR3 is TGTGCCAGCAGCCTTCTTGCGGGAGGGGCGAGAGATACGCAGTATTTT.

This clone appeared a single time. At one boundary the junction diverges from the germline segment, which might be a read error. V usage is TRBV7-7 and J usage is TRBJ2-3, with a weak D call TRBD2 (7 bases). The CDR3 extends over 18 amino acids. CDR1 is SSHAT and CDR2 is FNYEAQ in the germline V gene (reference sequence). The CDR3 nucleotides read TGTGCTAGCAGCTTGGGGGCTAGCGGTCCCTCTGGGACAGATACGCAGTATTTT. This codes for CASSLGASGPSGTDTQYF.

The sample holds a few counts of this clone. J is TRBJ2-1 and V is TRBV11-2; 9 bases agree with TRBD2. This CDR3 is 16 amino acids long. V shed 5 bases and J 8 bases; nucleotides not matched to a gene: 13. Germline V lookup: CDR1 SGHAT, CDR2 FQNNGV. CDR3: CASSTRLAAPGDEQFF. For the CDR3, the DNA is TGTGCCAGCAGCACCCGACTAGCGGCCCCGGGGGATGAGCAGTTCTTC.

The chain uses TRBV18 and TRBJ2-1, with a weak D call TRBD1 (5 bases). With 4 bases removed from V and 5 bases from J, the gap between germline ends came to 9 bases. This CDR3 spans 13 amino acids. Germline V gene lookup returns CDR1 KGHSH and CDR2 LQKENI. CDR3 in amino acids: CASSRGWDNEQFF. DNA of the CDR3: TGTGCCAGCTCACGGGGCTGGGACAATGAGCAGTTCTTC.

This clone was counted a single time. The V and J genes are TRBV18 and TRBJ2-7; TRBD1 aligns across 11 bases. Germline V lookup: CDR1 KGHSH, CDR2 LQKENI. The CDR3 totals 14 residues. After removal of 3 bases from V and 6 bases from J, the junction contained 4 bases not matched to a gene. CDR3 protein: CASSPRDRGIEQYF. The CDR3 DNA is TGTGCCAGCTCACCCCGGGACAGGGGGATCGAGCAGTACTTC.